This T cell receptor (beta chain) was documented in a study of regulatory T cells in long-lasting Graves disease. General study results and limits: The study found TRBV28, TRBJ1-2 and TRBJ2-5 favored in persistent disease.

This sample's time point: newly diagnosed GD, antithyroid drugs for less than 3 months. Scientists built the TCR library using RNA that was extracted from PBMCs. Combining iRepertoire HTBI primers with Arm-PCR of CDR3 regions, the authors built TCR beta libraries. One entry per CDR3 protein, called by TCRdb with MiXCR from the multiplex PCR reads. The table lists around 240,000 distinct CDR3 sequences, about 17% of them singletons. This CDR3 spans 12 amino acids. Trimming left V 4 bases short and J 7 bases short, with 10 bases between. The sample holds many counts of this clonotype. The antigen remains undetermined. The sample was also linked to a second study, of T cells in Graves' hyperthyroidism and ophthalmopathy. That paper states: Initially, a first-round RT-PCR of the TCR CDR3 employed the HTBI primer set. Blood also contained most expanded thyroid clonotypes above 0.001. Ophthalmopathy, which appeared later, was predicted by the model a median roughly 6.4 months before onset.

This chain connects TRBV12-3 or TRBV12-4 to TRBJ1-2; D is unclear. The source was peripheral blood mononuclear cells (PBMCs), collected at new diagnosis, from a patient treated with antithyroid drugs. The sequence derives from a woman under 40 with Graves disease. This CDR3 reads CASSWAVSGYTF. In DNA, the CDR3 is TGTGCCAGCAGTTGGGCCGTAAGTGGCTACACCTTC.